This T cell receptor beta chain was retrieved from a study of CD8+CD57+ T cells in acquired aplastic anemia. Study background: The DNA of sorted CD4+ and CD8+ cells averaged 3.2 ug.

The ends lost 6 bases at V and 3 bases at J; junction bases unmatched: 16. Per the germline V gene, CDR1 is MNHEY and CDR2 is SVGAGI. The CDR3 contains 18 residues. This clonotype was seen ten or more times. CDR3 and TCR beta VDJ profiling relied on a genomic DNA template. TCRdb re-called the reads through MiXCR, storing one row per CDR3 protein. The sample carries approximately 170,000 distinct CDR3 sequences, less than 65% recorded once. This TCR came from a human donor in good health, serving as a control. The gene calls are TRBV6-5 and TRBJ2-4, with 8 nucleotides matching TRBD1. The material sequenced was sorted CD4+, CD8+, or CD8+CD57+ T cells (not recorded which) from PBMCs. CDR3 coding DNA: TGTGCCAGCAGCCCCGATCGCACAGGGGGTATAGTCAAAAACATTCAGTACTTC. Its translation: CASSPDRTGGIVKNIQYF.